The 24 T cell receptor beta chains reported below all come from one sample, sequenced in a study of control samples from healthy donors and cancer patients. The protocol was immunoSEQ multiplex PCR, while the TCRdb copy is restricted to in-frame clones and leaves out a portion. This repertoire shows about 27,000 clones, roughly 88% found once; its top ten account for roughly 13%. The source material was PBMCs. These receptors were obtained from a man between 45 and 60 years old with lung cancer.

V and J are TRBV6-6 and TRBJ1-2, with 7 bases lining up with TRBD1. The V gene's germline CDR1 is MNHNY and CDR2 SVGAGI (reference sequence). CDR3 length: 14 amino acids. After removal of 2 bases from V and 3 bases from J, the junction contained 3 bases not matched to a gene. The CDR3 protein is CASSYLDRDYGYTF. The DNA for the CDR3 is TGTGCCAGCAGTTACCTCGACAGGGACTATGGCTACACCTTC.

The V gene is TRBV5-5, the J gene TRBJ2-5; 8 bases agree with TRBD2. The CDR3 totals 13 residues. The junction had 1 base not matched to a gene; V was cut back by 1 base and J by 5 bases. Germline loops: CDR1 SGHKS, CDR2 YYEKEE (reference sequence). Here the CDR3 reads CASSLSGGETQYF. Written as DNA, the CDR3 is TGTGCCAGCAGCTTGTCGGGAGGGGAGACCCAGTACTTC.

The chain employs TRBV2 and TRBJ2-7; D unclear. Trimming removed 8 bases at V and 2 bases at J, with 10 bases between. Germline lookup yields CDR1 SNHLY and CDR2 FYNNEI. The CDR3 has 12 amino acids. The CDR3 reads CASGRTTYEQYF. The CDR3 DNA sequence: TGTGCCAGCGGTAGGACCACCTACGAGCAGTACTTC.

The V gene is TRBV18, the J gene TRBJ2-1; D might be TRBD1 (6 bases). Germline lookup yields CDR1 KGHSH and CDR2 LQKENI. The CDR3 is made up of 14 amino acids. Trimming pared 5 bases from V and 9 bases from J, leaving 17 bases between. CDR3 protein: CASSSYRDGSEQFF. The CDR3, as DNA: TGTGCCAGCTCAAGCTACAGGGATGGGAGTGAGCAGTTCTTC.

DNA of the CDR3: TGTGCCAGCAGCTTTCGGTCTATGCATCAGCCCCAGCATTTT. Translating gives CASSFRSMHQPQHF. The rearrangement links TRBV5-8 to TRBJ1-5; no definite D call. Germline lookup yields CDR1 SGHTS and CDR2 YDEGEE. Trimming stripped 2 bases from V and 5 bases from J, with 11 bases between. The CDR3 loop spans 14 amino acids.

The chain recombines TRBV6-1 with TRBJ2-7, with 9 positions matching TRBD2. The CDR3 runs to 16 residues. Germline V lookup: CDR1 MNHNS, CDR2 SASEGT. Trimming removed 3 bases from V and 9 bases from J; junction bases left unmatched: 15. The CDR3 DNA sequence: TGTGCCAGCAGTGACAATGGAAGCGGGGGGAAATGGGGGCAGTACTTC. Amino acids: CASSDNGSGGKWGQYF.

This chain joins TRBV14 and TRBJ2-7; 13 bases agree with TRBD2. Trimming removed 4 bases from V and 0 bases from J; junction bases left unmatched: 15. CDR1 is SGHDN, CDR2 FVKESK, per germline. The CDR3 covers 20 residues. The CDR3 region is CASSRLLTGTSGVASYEQYF. CDR3 DNA: TGTGCCAGCAGCCGATTATTAACCGGGACTAGCGGGGTCGCCTCCTACGAGCAGTACTTC.

The chain carries TRBV5-6 and TRBJ2-2; D gene ambiguous. The V and J ends lost 1 base and 6 bases respectively, with 4 bases between them. The CDR3 loop spans 12 amino acids. CDR1 is SGHDT, CDR2 YYEEEE, per germline. CDR3 DNA: TGTGCCAGCAGCTTGAGATCCGGGGAGCTGTTTTTT. Translation: CASSLRSGELFF.

The chain recombines TRBV18 with TRBJ2-7; TRBD2 is a possible D gene (5 bases). The germline V gene has CDR1 KGHSH and CDR2 LQKENI. The V end lost 7 bases, the J end lost 6 bases, and 13 bases lay between the germline ends. This CDR3 has 12 residues. CDR3 DNA: TGTGCCAGCTTCACCACCCGGGGCGAGCAGTACTTC. It codes for CASFTTRGEQYF.

This sequence joins TRBV11-2 and TRBJ1-3; no firm D call. Germline CDR1 reads SGHAT; CDR2 reads FQNNGV. The CDR3 contains 16 residues. V lost 1 base and J lost 0, with 10 bases in between. The chain's CDR3 is CASSLGGVSSGNTIYF. CDR3 nucleotides: TGTGCCAGCAGCTTAGGAGGTGTTAGCTCTGGAAACACCATATATTTT.

By its share, this clone is medium-sized (0.01 to 0.1%). J is TRBJ2-7 and V is TRBV28; 7 bases fit TRBD1. Per the germline V gene, CDR1 is MDHEN and CDR2 is SYDVKM. The CDR3 sequence is 13 residues long. The V and J ends lost 4 bases and 6 bases, in that order; junction bases with no gene match: 6. The DNA for the CDR3 is TGTGCCAGCAGTTCAACAGGGGCTGGCGAGCAGTACTTC. It translates to CASSSTGAGEQYF.

The chain is built from TRBV28 and TRBJ2-7; 12 bases agree with TRBD1. Germline V gene sequence: CDR1 MDHEN, CDR2 SYDVKM. J gave up 2 bases and V 6 bases, and 8 bases lay outside the gene matches. The CDR3 totals 16 residues. The CDR3 DNA sequence: TGTGCCAGCAGCTCCTCGGGACAGGGGGCAACCTACGAGCAGTACTTC. Translation: CASSSSGQGATYEQYF.

In its sample, this clone was seen a few times. The J gene is TRBJ2-1, the V gene TRBV2, with D unclear. V was trimmed by 2 bases and J by 9 bases, leaving 11 bases between them. Per the germline V gene, CDR1 is SNHLY and CDR2 is FYNNEI. The CDR3 length is 13 residues. CDR3 residues: CASSETAFGEQFF. In nucleotides, the CDR3 is TGTGCCAGCAGTGAAACGGCCTTCGGTGAGCAGTTCTTC.

As regards this clone: Germline and junction disagree at one end, which may indicate a read error. The chain employs TRBV7-9 and TRBJ2-7, with D uncertain. The CDR3 has 14 residues. Germline V gene lookup returns CDR1 SEHNR and CDR2 FQNEAQ (reference sequence). The CDR3 loop reads CAGSLAGAIYEQYF. The DNA for the CDR3 is TGTGCCGGCAGCTTAGCAGGCGCAATCTACGAGCAGTACTTC.

A few counts support this clone. The rearrangement links TRBV3-1 (or the pseudogene TRBV3-2) to TRBJ1-5; the D gene is possibly TRBD1 (6 bases). Germline CDR1 and CDR2: LGHDT and YNNKEL (reference sequence). The CDR3 runs 13 residues. The V end was cut by 4 bases, the J end by 15 bases, with 19 bases between. In DNA form, the CDR3 reads TGTGCCAGCAGCCCCCGGGCACAGGGCCCCACGCATTTT. This codes for CASSPRAQGPTHF.

The gene calls are TRBV28 and TRBJ1-4, with 8 nucleotides matching TRBD1. The germline CDR1 and CDR2 sequences are MDHEN and SYDVKM. This CDR3 has 16 residues. The ends lost 2 bases at V and 10 bases at J; junction bases unmatched: 12. The CDR3 loop is CASSLPGQVEPRKLFF. The CDR3, as DNA: TGTGCCAGCAGTTTACCGGGACAGGTCGAGCCGCGAAAACTGTTTTTT.

The chain carries TRBV5-1 and TRBJ2-5; possibly TRBD1 for D (5 bases). Trimming cost V 6 bases and J 1 base, with 10 bases left between them. There are 13 residues in the CDR3. CDR1 and CDR2 (germline): SGHRS, YFSETQ. The CDR3 DNA reads as TGCGCCAGCAAGAAAAGGGGCCAAGAGACCCAGTACTTC. This gives the protein CASKKRGQETQYF.

J is TRBJ2-7 and V is TRBV11-2; D is unclear. In germline, CDR1 is SGHAT, CDR2 FQNNGV. V lost 4 bases to trimming and J lost 1 base, with 14 bases between them. This CDR3 is 15 amino acids long. Written as DNA, the CDR3 is TGTGCCAGCAGCTCCTTAATTGGTTCTTCCTACGAGCAGTACTTC. Its translation is CASSSLIGSSYEQYF.

V gene TRBV12-3 or TRBV12-4 combines with J gene TRBJ2-7, with D maybe TRBD1 (6 bases). Deletions cut 4 bases from V and 6 bases from J, with 10 bases between. The CDR3 length is 12 residues. This CDR3 reads CASSSQGGEQYF. The CDR3 DNA is TGTGCCAGCAGTTCACAGGGTGGCGAGCAGTACTTC.

The J gene is TRBJ1-5, the V gene TRBV5-6, with 8 nucleotides matching TRBD1. V lost 3 bases to trimming and J lost 4 bases; unmatched junction nucleotides: 6. The CDR3 is 15 amino acids. Looked up from germline, CDR1 is SGHDT and CDR2 is YYEEEE. CDR3 bases: TGTGCCAGCAGCTCCCTGCGACAGGGGAATCAGCCCCAGCATTTT. Translation: CASSSLRQGNQPQHF.

The chain links TRBV6-5 to TRBJ2-7; the D is unclear. This CDR3 region has 16 residues. Germline CDR1 is MNHEY and CDR2 is SVGAGI. Trimming cost V 0 bases and J 3 bases, with 15 bases left between them. The CDR3 coding sequence is TGTGCCAGCAGTTACTCCTTCGGTGCGGCTTACTACGAGCAGTACTTC. Translating it yields CASSYSFGAAYYEQYF.

The chain has TRBV15 and TRBJ2-1, with a weak D call TRBD1 (6 bases). Trimming took off 3 bases at V and 5 bases at J, with 14 bases between the two ends. CDR1 is LNHNV, CDR2 YYDKDF, per germline (reference sequence). This CDR3 is built from 15 residues. CDR3 sequence: CATSRDRTVNNEQFF. The CDR3 DNA reads as TGTGCCACCAGCAGGGATAGGACAGTCAACAATGAGCAGTTCTTC.

This chain uses TRBV6-5 with TRBJ1-2; D is uncertain. The V and J ends lost 0 bases and 4 bases respectively, with 15 bases between them. The CDR3 runs to 16 residues. Germline CDR1 MNHEY, CDR2 SVGAGI. The CDR3 protein is CASSYSYSGWGYGYTF. The CDR3 bases are TGTGCCAGCAGTTACTCGTATTCGGGGTGGGGCTATGGCTACACCTTC.

The V call is TRBV7-6, the J call TRBJ2-2; 7 nucleotides line up with TRBD1. From germline, CDR1 is SGHVS and CDR2 FNYEAQ. The CDR3 totals 15 residues. J was trimmed by 7 bases and V by 5 bases; bases with no gene match: 10. The CDR3, as DNA: TGTGCCAGCAGCATTTACAGGGGAAAGGACGGGGAGCTGTTTTTT. Translated: CASSIYRGKDGELFF.